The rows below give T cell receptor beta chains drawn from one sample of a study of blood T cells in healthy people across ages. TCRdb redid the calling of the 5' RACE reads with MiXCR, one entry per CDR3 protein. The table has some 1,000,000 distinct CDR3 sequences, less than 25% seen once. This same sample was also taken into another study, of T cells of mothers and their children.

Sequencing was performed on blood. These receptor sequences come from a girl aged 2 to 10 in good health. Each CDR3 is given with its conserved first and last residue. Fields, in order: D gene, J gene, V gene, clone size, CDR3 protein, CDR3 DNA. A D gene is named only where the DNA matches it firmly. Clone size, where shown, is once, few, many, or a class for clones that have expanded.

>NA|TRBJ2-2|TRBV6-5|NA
CASRIQGAGELFF
TGTGCCAGCAGGATACAGGGAGCCGGGGAGCTGTTTTTT
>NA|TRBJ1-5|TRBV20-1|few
CSARDRFWSQPQHF
TGCAGTGCTAGAGACAGGTTTTGGAGTCAGCCCCAGCATTTT
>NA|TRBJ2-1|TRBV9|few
CASSVGADNEQFF
TGTGCCAGCAGCGTAGGTGCAGACAATGAGCAGTTCTTC
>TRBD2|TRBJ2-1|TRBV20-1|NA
CSARDTGTSGAREQFF
TGCAGTGCTAGAGATACCGGGACTAGCGGAGCGAGGGAGCAGTTCTTC
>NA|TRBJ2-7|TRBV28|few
CASRRQVWGSYEQYF
TGTGCCAGCAGGCGACAGGTCTGGGGATCCTACGAGCAGTACTTC
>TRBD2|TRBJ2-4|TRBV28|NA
CASSPPSSGLAGPIQYF
TGTGCCAGCAGTCCACCCTCATCCGGACTAGCGGGACCCATTCAGTACTTC
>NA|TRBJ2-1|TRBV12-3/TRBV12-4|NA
CASSLGPNINEQFF
TGTGCCAGCAGTTTAGGGCCAAATATCAATGAGCAGTTCTTC
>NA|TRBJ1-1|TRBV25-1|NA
CASSEYGGNKALF
TGTGCCAGCAGTGAATATGGTGGGAACAAGGCTCTCTTT
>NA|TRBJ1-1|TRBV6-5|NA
CASTRDVGTEAFF
TGTGCCAGCACCAGGGATGTTGGCACTGAAGCTTTCTTT
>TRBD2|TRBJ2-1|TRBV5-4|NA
CASSFSGGSEQFF
TGTGCCAGCAGCTTCAGCGGGGGGAGTGAGCAGTTCTTC
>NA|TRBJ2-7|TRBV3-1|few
CASSQGYGEAEQYF
TGTGCCAGCAGCCAAGGCTACGGGGAGGCCGAGCAGTACTTC
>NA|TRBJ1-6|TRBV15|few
CATSRDQGGNSPLHF
TGTGCCACCAGCAGAGACCAGGGAGGTAATTCACCCCTCCACTTT
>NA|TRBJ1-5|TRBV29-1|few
CSVGTAAGQPQHF
TGCAGCGTCGGGACCGCGGCAGGACAGCCCCAGCATTTT
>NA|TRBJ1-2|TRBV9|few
CASSVGSSNYGYTF
TGTGCCAGCAGCGTAGGCAGCTCGAACTATGGCTACACCTTC
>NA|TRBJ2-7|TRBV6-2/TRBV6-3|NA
CASRAPAFCEQYF
TGTGCCAGCAGGGCTCCGGCCTTCTGCGAGCAGTACTTC
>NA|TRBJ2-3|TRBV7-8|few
CASSFMGGTDTQYF
TGTGCCAGCAGCTTTATGGGGGGCACAGATACGCAGTATTTT
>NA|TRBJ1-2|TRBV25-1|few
CASSDGSIQWGYTF
TGTGCCAGCAGTGACGGGTCTATACAATGGGGCTACACCTTC
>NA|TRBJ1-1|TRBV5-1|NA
CASSLESVGTEAFF
TGCGCCAGCAGCTTGGAGAGTGTCGGCACTGAAGCTTTCTTT
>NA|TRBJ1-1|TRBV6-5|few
CASSYPNSGRAFF
TGTGCCAGCAGTTACCCCAACTCAGGGCGAGCTTTCTTT
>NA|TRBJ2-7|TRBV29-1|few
CSVARGLAELDEQYF
TGCAGCGTAGCACGGGGGTTGGCAGAACTAGACGAGCAGTACTTC
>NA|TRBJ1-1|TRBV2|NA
CASSPGRYTEAFF
TGTGCCAGCAGCCCGGGAAGATACACTGAAGCTTTCTTT
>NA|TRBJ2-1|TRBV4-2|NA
CASSHGVDEQFF
TGTGCCAGCAGCCACGGGGTGGATGAGCAGTTCTTC
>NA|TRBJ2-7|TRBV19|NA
CASSIVGSSYEQYF
TGTGCCAGTAGTATAGTAGGCAGCTCCTACGAGCAGTACTTC
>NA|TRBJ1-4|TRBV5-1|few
CASSLLGDNEKLFF
TGCGCCAGCAGCTTGCTCGGAGATAATGAAAAACTGTTTTTT
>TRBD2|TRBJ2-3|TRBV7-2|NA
CASSLARTSPDTQYF
TGTGCCAGCAGCTTAGCTAGGACTAGTCCAGATACGCAGTATTTT
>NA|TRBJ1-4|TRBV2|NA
CASSESGGAAFEKLFF
TGTGCCAGCAGTGAAAGTGGGGGGGCTGCTTTCGAAAAACTGTTTTTT
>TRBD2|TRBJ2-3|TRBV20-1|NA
CSARDQRDHTDTQYF
TGCAGTGCTAGAGATCAGCGGGATCACACAGATACGCAGTATTTT
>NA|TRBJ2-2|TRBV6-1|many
CASSEPDRPGELFF
TGTGCCAGCAGTGAACCCGACCGTCCCGGGGAGCTGTTTTTT
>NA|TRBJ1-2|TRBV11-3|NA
CASSLRAGYGYTF
TGTGCCAGCAGCTTAAGGGCTGGATATGGCTACACCTTC
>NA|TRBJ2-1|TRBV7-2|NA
CASSSTGPRLNEQFF
TGTGCCAGCAGCTCTACGGGACCTCGGCTAAATGAGCAGTTCTTC
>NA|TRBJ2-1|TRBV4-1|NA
CASSQGWEGDEQFF
TGCGCCAGCAGCCAAGGGTGGGAAGGTGATGAGCAGTTCTTC
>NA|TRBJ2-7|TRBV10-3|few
CAISEGPLYEQYF
TGTGCCATCAGTGAGGGTCCGCTTTACGAGCAGTACTTC
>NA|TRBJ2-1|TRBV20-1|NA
CSARDQDGSRSYNEQFF
TGCAGTGCTAGAGATCAGGACGGAAGCAGATCCTACAATGAGCAGTTCTTC
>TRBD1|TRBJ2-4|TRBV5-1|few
CASSSPLTGEPNIQYF
TGCGCCAGCAGCTCGCCCTTGACAGGGGAGCCAAACATTCAGTACTTC
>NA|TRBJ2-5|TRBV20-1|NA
CSARDRRGQGLETQYF
TGCAGTGCTAGAGATCGTCGGGGGCAAGGGCTGGAGACCCAGTACTTC
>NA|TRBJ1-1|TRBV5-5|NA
CASSSGRGVWNTEAFF
TGTGCCAGCAGCTCTGGGAGGGGTGTATGGAACACTGAAGCTTTCTTT
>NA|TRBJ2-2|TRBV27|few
CASMGDYTGELFF
TGTGCCAGCATGGGGGACTACACCGGGGAGCTGTTTTTT
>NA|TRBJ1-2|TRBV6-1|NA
CASANTGFYGYTF
TGTGCCAGCGCTAATACAGGATTCTATGGCTACACCTTC
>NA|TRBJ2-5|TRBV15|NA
CATSRAVFQETQYF
TGTGCCACCAGCAGAGCAGTGTTCCAAGAGACCCAGTACTTC
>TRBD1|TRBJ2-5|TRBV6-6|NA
CASINSGTGEETQYF
TGTGCCAGCATTAACTCCGGGACAGGGGAGGAGACCCAGTACTTC
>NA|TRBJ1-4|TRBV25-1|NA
CASSDLTGGNEKLFF
TGTGCCAGCAGTGACCTGACCGGCGGTAATGAAAAACTGTTTTTT
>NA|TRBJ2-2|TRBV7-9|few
CASSYLLTGELFF
TGTGCCAGCAGCTATTTACTCACCGGGGAGCTGTTTTTT
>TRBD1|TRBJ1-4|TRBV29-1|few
CSVTGEGSEKLFF
TGCAGCGTAACAGGGGAGGGAAGCGAAAAACTGTTTTTT
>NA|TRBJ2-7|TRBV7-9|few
CASTPSASYEQYF
TGTGCCAGCACCCCATCCGCTAGCTACGAGCAGTACTTC
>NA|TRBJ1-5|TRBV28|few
CASSLVDWQPQHF
TGTGCCAGCAGTTTGGTGGATTGGCAGCCCCAGCATTTT
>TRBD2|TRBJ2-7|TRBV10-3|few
CAISESRTSGSEQYF
TGTGCCATCAGTGAGTCTAGGACTAGCGGGAGCGAGCAGTACTTC
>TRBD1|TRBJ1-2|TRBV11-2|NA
CASSLAGTVGTF
TGTGCCAGCAGCTTAGCTGGGACAGTGGGGACCTTC
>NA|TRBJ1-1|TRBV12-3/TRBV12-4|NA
CASSDRSWNTEAFF
TGTGCCAGCAGTGACAGGAGCTGGAACACTGAAGCTTTCTTT
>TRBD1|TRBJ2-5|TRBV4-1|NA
CASSQEMQGVVGETQYF
TGCGCCAGCAGCCAAGAAATGCAGGGGGTCGTGGGGGAGACCCAGTACTTC
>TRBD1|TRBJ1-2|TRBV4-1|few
CASSHGTGVNYGYTF
TGCGCCAGCAGCCACGGGACAGGGGTTAACTATGGCTACACCTTC
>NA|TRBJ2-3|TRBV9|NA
CASSVEEGGIDTQYF
TGTGCCAGCAGCGTAGAGGAAGGGGGGATCGACACGCAGTATTTT
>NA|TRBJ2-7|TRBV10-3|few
CAISDGISYEQYF
TGTGCCATCAGTGACGGAATATCGTACGAGCAGTACTTC
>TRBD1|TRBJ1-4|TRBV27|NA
CASSSGTGWKKLFF
TGTGCCAGCAGTTCTGGGACAGGTTGGAAAAAACTGTTTTTT
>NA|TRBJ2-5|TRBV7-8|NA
CASSLGGGAGVETQYF
TGTGCCAGCAGCTTAGGAGGGGGGGCAGGGGTAGAGACCCAGTACTTC
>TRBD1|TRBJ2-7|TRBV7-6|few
CATHKLTGSYEQYF
TGTGCCACCCATAAATTGACAGGGTCCTACGAGCAGTACTTC
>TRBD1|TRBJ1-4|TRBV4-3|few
CASSQFDRDNEKLFF
TGCGCCAGCAGCCAATTCGACAGGGACAACGAAAAACTGTTTTTT
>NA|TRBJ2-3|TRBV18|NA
CASSPPGREDTQYF
TGTGCCAGCTCACCACCCGGCAGGGAAGATACGCAGTATTTT
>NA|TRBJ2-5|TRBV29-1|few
CSVVLTTQYF
TGCAGCGTTGTTTTGACGACCCAGTACTTC
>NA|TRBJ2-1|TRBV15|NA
CATSRVRGADSYNEQFF
TGTGCCACCAGCAGAGTAAGGGGAGCGGACTCCTACAATGAGCAGTTCTTC